This is a list of T cell receptor beta chains from one sample in a study of cytomegalovirus exposure and HLA in healthy donors. Only in-frame clones appear in the TCRdb table, and some are missing; sequencing was by immunoSEQ multiplex PCR. The sample contains roughly 110,000 clones, 60% to 80% of which appear only once. The specimen sequenced was PBMCs. These TCRs come from a human donor in good health. The CDR3 runs from the conserved cysteine through the conserved F or W. D genes are given only for firm matches. Size tells how often a clone was seen (once, few, many) or the class of an expanded clone, and some rows leave it out.

cdr3_nt cdr3_aa clone_size d_call j_call v_call
TGTGCCTGGAGTAGGACAGGGGGCGTCAATCAGCCCCAGCATTTT CAWSRTGGVNQPQHF - TRBD1 TRBJ1-5 TRBV30
TGTGCCAGTAGTACCTCCGGGACAGGGGTGGAGACCCAGTACTTC CASSTSGTGVETQYF - TRBD1 TRBJ2-5 TRBV19
TGTGCCAGCAATAAAAACTCCAGGGCTGGCGAGCAGTACTTC CASNKNSRAGEQYF few - TRBJ2-7 TRBV9
TGTGCCAGCAGCCCTACCGGGACTAGCGGGAGGACCGGGGAGCTGTTTTTT CASSPTGTSGRTGELFF - TRBD2 TRBJ2-2 TRBV7-7
TGTGCCAGCAGCTCCGGTCGTCTATTTGGCTACACCTTC CASSSGRLFGYTF - - TRBJ1-2 TRBV5-5
TGTGCCAGCAGCGTAGACGGACTAGCGGATAAGAGGACCCAGTACTTC CASSVDGLADKRTQYF - TRBD2 TRBJ2-5 TRBV9
TGTGCCAGCACCCATAGGGGGACTAGAGAAAAACTGTTTTTT CASTHRGTREKLFF - - TRBJ1-4 TRBV6-5
TGTGCCAGCAACCCCAGGCGGGGGGGCCTCGAGACCCAGTACTTC CASNPRRGGLETQYF - TRBD2 TRBJ2-5 TRBV7-2
TGCGCCAGCAGCTCGGACAGGGGCGCCCAAGAGACCCAGTACTTC CASSSDRGAQETQYF - TRBD1 TRBJ2-5 TRBV5-1
TGTGCCAGCAGTGAACGGGCAGGGGGCAATCAGCCCCAGCATTTT CASSERAGGNQPQHF few - TRBJ1-5 TRBV2
TGTGCCAGCAGCGTAGGACAAACCACACAGCAGTACTTC CASSVGQTTQQYF - - TRBJ2-7 TRBV9
TGTGCCAGCAGTTACTCCAGACAGGGGGGTCAGCCCCAGCATTTT CASSYSRQGGQPQHF - TRBD1 TRBJ1-5 TRBV6-5
TGTGCCAGCAGTGAATATACGGGAGGTGGGGAGACCCAGTACTTC CASSEYTGGGETQYF - TRBD2 TRBJ2-5 TRBV2
TGTGCCAGCAGTTACGCCGGGGTCGCCTACAATGAGCAGTTCTTC CASSYAGVAYNEQFF - - TRBJ2-1 TRBV6-6
TGTGCCAGCTCAACAGGTTTGAATCAGCCCCAGCATTTT CASSTGLNQPQHF - - TRBJ1-5 TRBV18
TGTGCCTGGAGTTTGTGGGGGAGGTACGAGCAGTACTTC CAWSLWGRYEQYF - - TRBJ2-7 TRBV30
TGCGCCAGCAGCCTAGACAGGGCGGAGACCCAGTACTTC CASSLDRAETQYF few TRBD1 TRBJ2-5 TRBV5-1
TGCAGTGCTAGGAGGGACGAGCAGTACTTC CSARRDEQYF few - TRBJ2-7 TRBV20-1
TGTGCCAGTCAGCGGGCCTCCTCCTACAATGAGCAGTTCTTC CASQRASSYNEQFF - - TRBJ2-1 TRBV27
TGTGCCAGCAGTGCGAAGGGGCTGCTCAATAATTCACCCCTCCACTTT CASSAKGLLNNSPLHF - - TRBJ1-6 TRBV2
TGTGCCAGCAGCCGCTCCGGGACAGAGTACGAGCAGTACTTC CASSRSGTEYEQYF - TRBD1 TRBJ2-7 TRBV14
TGCGCCAGCAGCCAAGAGTCGCAGGGGAGCTATGGCTACACCTTC CASSQESQGSYGYTF few - TRBJ1-2 TRBV4-3
TGTGCCAGCAGTTTACCCGGCACCGGGGAGCTGTTTTTT CASSLPGTGELFF - - TRBJ2-2 TRBV27
TGTGCCAGCAGCTTGGAGGGTTATAGCAATCAGCCCCAGCATTTT CASSLEGYSNQPQHF once - TRBJ1-5 TRBV7-6
TGTGCCAGCAGATGGGACAGTTTTACTGAAGCTTTCTTT CASRWDSFTEAFF few TRBD1 TRBJ1-1 TRBV28
TGTGCCAGCAGCAAAAACAGGGGCACTAATGAAAAACTGTTTTTT CASSKNRGTNEKLFF - TRBD1 TRBJ1-4 TRBV7-9
TGTGCCAGCAGCTTTAAGGAGTCGAGGGGGAATCAGCCCCAGCATTTT CASSFKESRGNQPQHF - - TRBJ1-5 TRBV5-6
TGTGCCAGCAGAAGAGGGGAGGCTGGAAACACCATATATTTT CASRRGEAGNTIYF - - TRBJ1-3 TRBV9
TGCGCCAGCAGCTTACAGATGAGCTCCTACAATGAGCAGTTCTTC CASSLQMSSYNEQFF - - TRBJ2-1 TRBV5-1
TGTGCCAGCAGTTACTCGGCCTCGAATTCACCCCTCCACTTT CASSYSASNSPLHF - - TRBJ1-6 TRBV6-5
TGTGCCAGCAGCTGGAGGACAGCCCCAAACACTGAAGCTTTCTTT CASSWRTAPNTEAFF - - TRBJ1-1 TRBV5-4
TGCGCCAGCAGCCAAGAAGGGACAGGGGCAGGAAAACTGTTTTTT CASSQEGTGAGKLFF few TRBD1 TRBJ1-4 TRBV4-3
TGTGCCAGCAGCGCCCCGGGGTGGAGCACCGGGGAGCTGTTTTTT CASSAPGWSTGELFF once - TRBJ2-2 TRBV9
TGTGCCAGCAGCCCCCCCACCGGGACAACATCCTACGAGCAGTACTTC CASSPPTGTTSYEQYF once - TRBJ2-7 TRBV28
TGTGCCAGCAATCAAGGGATGGGGCCGGTAAATGGCTACACCTTC CASNQGMGPVNGYTF - - TRBJ1-2 TRBV6-5
TGTGCCAGCAGTGACTCACAGGGGAGCACCGGGGAGCTGTTTTTT CASSDSQGSTGELFF few TRBD1 TRBJ2-2 TRBV6-4
TGTGCCAGCAGCTTAGCAGCGGGGGTTAGCACAGATACGCAGTATTTT CASSLAAGVSTDTQYF - TRBD2 TRBJ2-3 TRBV11-2
TGCAGCGCTCATCGGACGGGGGGGAACGGGCTTTACAATGAGCAGTTCTTC CSAHRTGGNGLYNEQFF few TRBD2 TRBJ2-1 TRBV29-1
TGTGCCAGCAGCTTAGCGCTTCTGCAGGATGATACGCAGTATTTT CASSLALLQDDTQYF - - TRBJ2-3 TRBV7-8
TGTGCCAGCAGTCCCAGACTAGCGGGGCTCACAGATACGCAGTATTTT CASSPRLAGLTDTQYF - TRBD2 TRBJ2-3 TRBV28
TGTGCCAGCAGTGCTGAGCGGGGACAACGGACCCAGTACTTC CASSAERGQRTQYF - - TRBJ2-5 TRBV2
TGTGCCAGCAGTCCCCTGGGGCTAGTGGTAACCCACGAGCAGTACTTC CASSPLGLVVTHEQYF - - TRBJ2-7 TRBV28
TGTGCCAGTAGGGGGACCGGTTCTGGGGCCAACGTCCTGACTTTC CASRGTGSGANVLTF once - TRBJ2-6 TRBV7-9
TGTGCCAGCACCCCAGGGGAGGAGACCCAGTACTTC CASTPGEETQYF once - TRBJ2-5 TRBV2
TGCGCCAGCAGCTTGGCCGGGACAGGGTTAACCGGGGAGCTGTTTTTT CASSLAGTGLTGELFF once TRBD1 TRBJ2-2 TRBV5-1
TGTGCCAGCAGCTTGGTTTCGGGAGCTTCCCACGAGCAGTACTTC CASSLVSGASHEQYF - - TRBJ2-7 TRBV5-4
TGCGCCAGCAAAAGGGACAGAGGAGCAGATACGCAGTATTTT CASKRDRGADTQYF - TRBD1 TRBJ2-3 TRBV5-1
TGTGCCTCCTCGGCGGGGTCCTACGAGCAGTACTTC CASSAGSYEQYF - - TRBJ2-7 TRBV6-1
TGCAGCGTTGGGGCAGGCAATCAGCCCCAGCATTTT CSVGAGNQPQHF few - TRBJ1-5 TRBV29-1